The 30 T cell receptor beta chains in this list originate from one sample, sequenced in a study of preoperative IRX-2 immunotherapy in early breast cancer. The treatment is: preoperative locoregional IRX-2 cytokine immunotherapy. Sequencing was performed with immunoSEQ multiplex PCR; in TCRdb, only in-frame clones are kept and a portion is missing. This table has more than 50,000 clones, approximately 93% appearing once. The sample was collected from a patient treated with IRX-2 immunotherapy. These receptors all stem from a human donor with breast cancer.

V and J are TRBV2 and TRBJ1-2; 9 bases match TRBD1. Trimming at V came to 5 bases and at J to 10 bases, leaving 5 bases not matched to a gene. Germline loops: CDR1 SNHLY, CDR2 FYNNEI. There are 12 residues in the CDR3. The CDR3, as DNA: TGTGCCAGCAGTATGGGACAGGGAGCCTACACCTTC. Its translation is CASSMGQGAYTF.

The gene calls are TRBV4-1 and TRBJ1-5, with a possible D match to TRBD1 (5 bases). Per the germline V gene, CDR1 is MGHRA and CDR2 is YSYEKL. This CDR3 contains 17 residues. V was trimmed by 2 bases and J by 3 bases, leaving 17 bases between them. CDR3 coding DNA: TGCGCCAGCAGCCAACACCCCCCCCAGGGTGCCAATCAGCCCCAGCATTTT. Translation: CASSQHPPQGANQPQHF.

About this clone: In the same sample, other DNA sequences code for this CDR3. V gene TRBV28 combines with J gene TRBJ1-2; 9 nucleotides agree with TRBD1. Unmatched junction bases numbered 8, after V lost 6 bases and J lost 6 bases. The V gene's germline CDR1 is MDHEN and CDR2 SYDVKM. The CDR3 has 14 residues. The CDR3 coding sequence is TGTGCCAGCAGCACAATCGGGACAGGGAATGGCTACACCTTC. It yields the protein CASSTIGTGNGYTF.

Only one count was recorded for this clone. The genes are TRBV20-1 and TRBJ2-7; D could derive from TRBD1 or TRBD2 (5 bases each). Germline loops: CDR1 DFQATT, CDR2 SNEGSKA (reference sequence). The CDR3 loop spans 11 amino acids. Trimming pared 3 bases from V and 3 bases from J, leaving 6 bases between. Written as DNA, the CDR3 is TGCAGTGCTAGGAGGGGCTACGAGCAGTACTTC. Protein: CSARRGYEQYF.

The chain uses TRBV2 and TRBJ2-3; D is unresolved. Germline V lookup: CDR1 SNHLY, CDR2 FYNNEI. The CDR3 covers 15 residues. V dropped 4 bases and J dropped 3 bases, with 14 bases sitting between them. The CDR3 nucleotides read TGTGCCAGCAGTGGTCCTGGCAGTCGGACAGATACGCAGTATTTT. This translates into CASSGPGSRTDTQYF.

This sequence joins TRBV25-1 and TRBJ2-3; D remains unclear. V shed 5 bases and J shed 1 base, with 13 bases lying between them. CDR1 is MGHDK and CDR2 is SYGVNS in the germline V gene. The CDR3 sequence is 15 residues long. DNA for the CDR3: TGTGCCAGCAGTCGACTGACTTCGCGCACAGATACGCAGTATTTT. This encodes CASSRLTSRTDTQYF. The full variable domain, completed using reference TRBV25-1 and TRBJ2-3, is EADIYQTPRYLVIGTGKKITLECSQTMGHDKMYWYQQDPGMELHLIHYSYGVNSTEKGDLSSESTVSRIRTEHFPLTLESARPSHTSQYLCASSRLTSRTDTQYFGPGTRLTVL.

V gene TRBV7-2 combines with J gene TRBJ1-2, with D unclear. Trimming cost V 1 base and J 4 bases, with 10 bases left between them. The CDR3 runs 14 residues. CDR1 is SGHTA, CDR2 FQGNSA, per germline. CDR3 residues: CASSLDVRVYGYTF. As DNA, the CDR3 is TGTGCCAGCAGCTTAGACGTACGCGTCTATGGCTACACCTTC.

The rearrangement uses TRBV7-2 and TRBJ2-3; 13 nucleotides line up with TRBD2. CDR1 and CDR2 (germline): SGHTA, FQGNSA. CDR3 size: 17 residues. The V segment lost 4 bases and the J segment 4 bases; nucleotides outside the gene matches: 8. CDR3 residues: CASSSSGLAGVADTQYF. CDR3 sequence (DNA): TGTGCCAGCAGCTCCTCAGGACTAGCGGGAGTGGCAGATACGCAGTATTTT.

The chain carries TRBV5-4 and TRBJ2-7; possibly TRBD1 for D (5 bases). The CDR3 has 19 residues. Germline assignment: CDR1 SGHNT and CDR2 YYREEE (reference sequence). Trimming left V 5 bases short and J 0 bases short, with 27 bases between. Here the CDR3 DNA reads TGTGCCAGCAGTTATGCGGTTCCTATTCTTGGGGCTAGCTCCTACGAGCAGTACTTC. Amino acid sequence: CASSYAVPILGASSYEQYF.

V is TRBV7-2 and J is TRBJ2-5; 10 nucleotides line up with TRBD2. This CDR3 has 15 residues. The germline gives CDR1 SGHTA, CDR2 FQGNSA. The ends lost 3 bases at V and 7 bases at J; junction bases unmatched: 8. CDR3 amino acids: CASSLLAGVIATQYF. Written as DNA, the CDR3 is TGTGCCAGCAGCTTGCTAGCGGGAGTGATTGCGACCCAGTACTTC.

V gene TRBV7-6 combines with J gene TRBJ1-1, with 9 nucleotides matching TRBD1. This CDR3 has 16 residues. V was pared by 5 bases and J by 1 base, with 8 bases of the junction left unmatched. Germline V gene sequence: CDR1 SGHVS, CDR2 FNYEAQ. DNA for the CDR3: TGTGCCAGCAGCCCAGAGGGACAGGGTACGAACACTGAAGCTTTCTTT. This sequence encodes CASSPEGQGTNTEAFF.

The chain is built from TRBV28 and TRBJ2-4; no clear D gene. Trimming stripped 2 bases from V and 3 bases from J, with 11 bases between. Germline V gene lookup returns CDR1 MDHEN and CDR2 SYDVKM. The length of the CDR3 is 15 residues. The CDR3 nucleotides are TGTGCCAGCAGTTTAGTAGGGTCCAGCAAAAACATTCAGTACTTC. Amino acids: CASSLVGSSKNIQYF.

The rearrangement uses TRBV5-6 and TRBJ2-1, with D possibly being TRBD2 (5 bases). Germline loops: CDR1 SGHDT, CDR2 YYEEEE. The CDR3 spans 14 residues. The V end lost 4 bases, the J end lost 7 bases, and 15 bases lay between the germline ends. DNA of the CDR3: TGTGCCAGCAGCCGGACCTTTTCGGGGAATGAGCAGTTCTTC. Protein sequence: CASSRTFSGNEQFF.

V and J are TRBV6-6 and TRBJ1-1, with D tentatively TRBD1 (5 bases). The germline V gene encodes CDR1 MNHNY and CDR2 SVGAGI (reference sequence). V dropped 6 bases and J dropped 6 bases, with 17 bases sitting between them. There are 14 residues in the CDR3. CDR3 region: CASRPSQGSAEAFF. CDR3 coding DNA: TGTGCCAGCAGGCCATCGCAGGGTTCGGCTGAAGCTTTCTTT.

The V and J genes are TRBV7-9 and TRBJ1-3; no clear D. The CDR3 runs 12 residues. Trimming pared 1 base from V and 4 bases from J, leaving 2 bases between. The germline CDR1 and CDR2 sequences are SEHNR and FQNEAQ (reference sequence). CDR3 coding DNA: TGTGCCAGCAGCTTAGAGGGAAACACCATATATTTT. This gives the protein CASSLEGNTIYF.

The chain employs TRBV15 and TRBJ2-3; 7 bases match TRBD2. V trimming: 1 base; J trimming: 5 bases; junction bases outside the gene matches: 3. The CDR3 length is 14 residues. Germline lookup yields CDR1 LNHNV and CDR2 YYDKDF (reference sequence). The CDR3 region has the DNA TGTGCCACCAGCAGAGGGGCTAGCGGAGATACGCAGTATTTT. Encoded protein: CATSRGASGDTQYF.

This chain links TRBV4-3 with TRBJ2-3, with a possible D match to TRBD2 (5 bases). This CDR3 spans 15 amino acids. CDR1 and CDR2 from the germline V gene are LGHNA and YSLEER. Trimming removed 0 bases at V and 6 bases at J, with 13 bases between. This CDR3 reads CASSQDLASFDTQYF. The CDR3 DNA reads TGCGCCAGCAGCCAAGATCTGGCTAGCTTTGATACGCAGTATTTT.

This rearrangement joins TRBV6-6 to TRBJ2-7; D is possibly TRBD2 (6 bases). Trimming cost V 0 bases and J 4 bases, with 16 bases left between them. The CDR3 loop spans 16 amino acids. CDR1 MNHNY and CDR2 SVGAGI come from the germline V gene (reference sequence). The CDR3 coding sequence is TGTGCCAGCAGTTACTCGGCGTCAGGGAGGCCTTACGAGCAGTACTTC. It yields the protein CASSYSASGRPYEQYF.

The chain links TRBV30 to TRBJ1-1; no reliable D call. In germline, CDR1 is GTSNPN, CDR2 SVGIG (reference sequence). The CDR3 has 13 amino acids. Trimming took 8 bases from V and 1 from J, leaving 14 bases between them. In nucleotides, the CDR3 is TGTGCCGGAACCGGGAGATCGAACACTGAAGCTTTCTTT. Its translation is CAGTGRSNTEAFF.

This clone turned up a few times. The chain uses TRBV7-8 and TRBJ2-2, with 7 nucleotides matching TRBD2. The J segment lost 1 base and the V segment lost 3 bases, leaving 5 bases of the junction unmatched. The CDR3 is made up of 16 amino acids. Per germline, CDR1 SGHVS and CDR2 FQNEAQ. CDR3 DNA sequence: TGTGCCAGCAGCTTGGTGACTAGCCGGAACACCGGGGAGCTGTTTTTT. This encodes CASSLVTSRNTGELFF.

The V and J genes are TRBV9 and TRBJ2-7; D unresolved. The CDR3 contains 13 residues. The germline gives CDR1 SGDLS, CDR2 YYNGEE. The V and J ends lost 4 bases and 2 bases respectively, with 10 bases between them. CDR3 DNA sequence: TGTGCCAGCAGCCCACCCGGAACCTACGAGCAGTACTTC. Protein: CASSPPGTYEQYF.

V is TRBV10-1 and J is TRBJ1-5; D is possibly TRBD1 (5 bases). The CDR3 has 16 residues. V lost 0 bases and J 1 base, leaving 10 bases between the germline ends. Per germline, CDR1 WNHNN and CDR2 SYGVQD (reference sequence). CDR3 in amino acids: CASSESMGLSNQPQHF. CDR3 nucleotide sequence: TGCGCCAGCAGTGAGTCGATGGGACTGAGCAATCAGCCCCAGCATTTT.

This chain connects TRBV28 to TRBJ2-7, with 10 bases aligning to TRBD2. Trimming cost V 5 bases and J 3 bases; bases outside gene matches: 7. This CDR3 has 15 residues. Per germline, CDR1 MDHEN and CDR2 SYDVKM. The CDR3 DNA sequence: TGTGCCAGCAGTCGGCTAGCGGGGGCCTTCTACGAGCAGTACTTC. Amino acids: CASSRLAGAFYEQYF.

The chain joins TRBV27 to TRBJ2-1, with D possibly TRBD2 on 6 matching bases. Germline V lookup: CDR1 MNHEY, CDR2 SMNVEV (reference sequence). V dropped 1 base and J dropped 7 bases, with 26 bases sitting between them. The CDR3 runs to 19 residues. The CDR3 reads CASSLYGLSPVGVLNEQFF. The CDR3 DNA reads as TGTGCCAGCAGTTTATACGGACTATCACCCGTGGGAGTCCTTAATGAGCAGTTCTTC.

The chain has TRBV4-3 and TRBJ1-2; no definite D call. Germline V gives CDR1 LGHNA, CDR2 YSLEER. The CDR3 has 15 residues. V was shortened by 0 bases and J by 4 bases, with 12 bases between the two germline ends. The CDR3, as DNA: TGCGCCAGCAGCCAAGATTCGGGCAGAGTCTATGGCTACACCTTC. Its protein product is CASSQDSGRVYGYTF.

This chain connects TRBV28 to TRBJ2-7; 7 bases map to TRBD1. This CDR3 is 15 amino acids long. J was trimmed by 2 bases and V by 2 bases; bases with no gene match: 6. CDR1 and CDR2 from the germline V gene are MDHEN and SYDVKM. The CDR3 DNA reads TGTGCCAGCAGTTTACTCCGGACAGGAACCTACGAGCAGTACTTC. This gives the protein CASSLLRTGTYEQYF.

V gene TRBV5-6 combines with J gene TRBJ2-2; maybe TRBD1 (5 bases). The CDR3 loop spans 14 amino acids. Trimming took 0 bases from V and 6 from J, leaving 9 bases between them. Germline V CDR1 and CDR2: SGHDT, YYEEEE. CDR3 sequence reads: CASSLAGFSGELFF. The CDR3 nucleotides are TGTGCCAGCAGCTTGGCAGGGTTTTCCGGGGAGCTGTTTTTT.

V usage is TRBV19 and J usage is TRBJ1-1, with unresolved D. The CDR3 covers 13 residues. The germline gives CDR1 LNHDA, CDR2 SQIVND (reference sequence). The V and J ends lost 8 bases and 2 bases respectively, with 12 bases between them. In DNA, the CDR3 is TGTGCCAGTTCCTTACAAACCAACACTGAAGCTTTCTTT. It yields the protein CASSLQTNTEAFF.

The chain recombines TRBV4-3 with TRBJ1-5; D not certain. CDR3 size: 14 residues. The germline gives CDR1 LGHNA, CDR2 YSLEER. V lost 2 bases and J lost 6, with 11 bases in between. This CDR3 reads CASSQLRAAQPQHF. The CDR3 nucleotides are TGCGCCAGCAGCCAATTGAGGGCGGCTCAGCCCCAGCATTTT.

CDR3 region: CASSQRTGNQPQHF. The CDR3, as DNA: TGCGCCAGCAGCCAAAGGACAGGGAATCAGCCCCAGCATTTT. V usage is TRBV4-3 and J usage is TRBJ1-5; TRBD1 agrees at 8 bases. The trim removed 2 bases at V and 4 bases at J, leaving 1 base unmatched. This CDR3 is 14 amino acids long. CDR1 is LGHNA and CDR2 is YSLEER in the germline V gene.